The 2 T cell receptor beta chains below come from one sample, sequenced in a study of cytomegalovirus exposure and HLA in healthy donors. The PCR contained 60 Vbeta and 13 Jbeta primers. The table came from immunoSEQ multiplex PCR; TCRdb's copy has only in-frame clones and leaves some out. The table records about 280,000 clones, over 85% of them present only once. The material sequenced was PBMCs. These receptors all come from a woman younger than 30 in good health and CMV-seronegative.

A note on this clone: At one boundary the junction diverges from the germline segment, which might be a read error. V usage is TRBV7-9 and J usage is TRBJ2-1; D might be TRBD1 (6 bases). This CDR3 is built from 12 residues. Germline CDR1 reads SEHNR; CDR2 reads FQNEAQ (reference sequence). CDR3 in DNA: TGTTCCAGCAGCTTATCGAAGGGGGTCCAGTTCTTC. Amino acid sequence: CSSSLSKGVQFF.

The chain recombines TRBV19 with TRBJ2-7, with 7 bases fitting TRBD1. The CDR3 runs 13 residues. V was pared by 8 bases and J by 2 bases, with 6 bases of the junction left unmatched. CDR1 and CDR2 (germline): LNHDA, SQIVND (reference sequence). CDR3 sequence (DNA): TGTGCCAGTCGTGACAGGGCGGCCTACGAGCAGTACTTC. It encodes CASRDRAAYEQYF.